This is a list of T cell receptor beta chains from one sample in a study of blood T cell repertoires in COVID-19. This table comes from immunoSEQ multiplex PCR, and its TCRdb copy is limited to in-frame clones, with some not included. The sample records 99,000 or so clones, roughly 90% being singletons. Input material: peripheral blood. All receptors derive from a human donor in a cohort sampled during active COVID-19. Each CDR3 is given with its conserved first and last residue. D genes are given only for firm matches. Clone size, where shown, is once, few, many, or a class for clones that have expanded.

D,size,V,J,DNA,CDR3
-,once,TRBV30,TRBJ1-4,TGTGCCTGGAGTGTAAGGACATTCGAAAAACTGTTTTTT,CAWSVRTFEKLFF
-,-,TRBV6-5,TRBJ1-2,TGTGCCAGCAGTTATGCAGGGTCGGGCTATGGCTACACCTTC,CASSYAGSGYGYTF
-,-,TRBV18,TRBJ1-5,TGTGCCAGCTCACCTTCAGGAAGTCAGCCCCAGCATTTT,CASSPSGSQPQHF
-,-,TRBV29-1,TRBJ2-1,TGCAGCGTTCAGGGTGGCCAGCACAATGAGCAGTTCTTC,CSVQGGQHNEQFF
TRBD2,-,TRBV7-9,TRBJ2-1,TGTGCCAGCAGCTTAGCGGACGGGGGGGAGCAGTTCTTC,CASSLADGGEQFF
-,-,TRBV30,TRBJ2-7,TGTGCCTGTACAGGGTGGAAGACCTACGAGCAGTACTTC,CACTGWKTYEQYF
-,-,TRBV27,TRBJ1-1,TGTGCCAGCAGTCCGCCGGGGTGGAAAGGCACTGAAGCTTTCTTT,CASSPPGWKGTEAFF
-,-,TRBV19,TRBJ1-5,TGTGCCAGTAGTATAAATGGAGGGAGGGCGAGTCAGCCCCAGCATTTT,CASSINGGRASQPQHF
TRBD1,-,TRBV4-3,TRBJ1-3,TGCGCCAGCAGCCAAGATGGGACAGGGGACTTAACTGGAAACACCATATATTTT,CASSQDGTGDLTGNTIYF
-,-,TRBV4-3,TRBJ2-3,TGCGCCAGCAGCCAAGAGCTATCTACCGGGACTGGCCACACAGATACGCAGTATTTT,CASSQELSTGTGHTDTQYF
-,-,TRBV20-1,TRBJ2-7,TGCAGTGCTGGGCTCGAGCAGTACTTC,CSAGLEQYF
-,-,TRBV19,TRBJ2-7,TGTGCCAGTAGGAACTCACCTGACACCTACGAGCAGTACTTC,CASRNSPDTYEQYF
-,few,TRBV19,TRBJ2-3,TGTGCCAGTAGTATGCTGTGGGGGGCAGATACGCAGTATTTT,CASSMLWGADTQYF
TRBD1,-,TRBV7-6,TRBJ2-7,TGTGCCAGCAGCTTATTCCAGGGGGTCTACGAGCAGTACTTC,CASSLFQGVYEQYF
TRBD2,-,TRBV9,TRBJ2-2,TGTGCCAGCAGCACCGGACTAGCGGGGGGACACACCGGGGAGCTGTTTTTT,CASSTGLAGGHTGELFF
TRBD2,once,TRBV5-1,TRBJ2-7,TGCGCCAGCAGGACGACTAGCGGGAATTCCTACGAGCAGTACTTC,CASRTTSGNSYEQYF
-,-,TRBV30,TRBJ2-1,TGTGCCTGGAGTACGGGTTCCAATGAGCAGTTCTTC,CAWSTGSNEQFF
TRBD1,-,TRBV24-1,TRBJ2-4,TGTGCCACCAGTGACTATAAATCGACAGGGTCAGCCAAAAACATTCAGTACTTC,CATSDYKSTGSAKNIQYF
TRBD2,-,TRBV4-2,TRBJ2-7,TGTGCCAGCAGCCTGACACGCGGGGGGGCCAACGAGCAGTACTTC,CASSLTRGGANEQYF
TRBD2,-,TRBV28,TRBJ2-7,TGTGCCAGCAGTTTAATAATAACAAGCGGGAACGAGCAGTACTTC,CASSLIITSGNEQYF
TRBD2,-,TRBV4-3,TRBJ2-7,TGCGCCAGCAGCCAACACGGAGCGGGAGGTCCCTACGAGCAGTACTTC,CASSQHGAGGPYEQYF
-,-,TRBV19,TRBJ1-1,TGTGCCAGTAGTATTGCCGGGACACTAAACACTGAAGCTTTCTTT,CASSIAGTLNTEAFF
TRBD2,once,TRBV7-6,TRBJ2-7,TGTGCCAGCAGCGCCCAGCCGCGGGCTAGCGGGAGTAAGGTAGACGAGCAGTACTTC,CASSAQPRASGSKVDEQYF
-,-,TRBV7-8,TRBJ2-1,TGTGCCAGCAGCTTAGAGGCAGGGCCTTGGAATGAGCAGTTCTTC,CASSLEAGPWNEQFF
-,-,TRBV28,TRBJ2-5,TGTGCCAGCAGTTTAGCGAAGGAAAGGACTCCCGGGCACTTC,CASSLAKERTPGHF
-,-,TRBV28,TRBJ2-1,TGTGCCAGCAGTTTTCAGGGGTACAATGAGCAGTTCTTC,CASSFQGYNEQFF
-,-,TRBV7-2,TRBJ1-1,TGTGCCAGCAGCCCGCACGGGGAAGCTTTCTTT,CASSPHGEAFF
TRBD2,-,TRBV27,TRBJ2-1,TGTGCCAGCAGTTTATCGGGACTAGCGGCCAATGAGCAGTTCTTC,CASSLSGLAANEQFF
-,-,TRBV28,TRBJ2-1,TGTGCCAGCAGTCCCGCGAGGGAAGGAGACGATGAGCAGTTCTTC,CASSPAREGDDEQFF
-,-,TRBV5-5,TRBJ2-7,TGTGCCAGCATGGGAAAAGCGGGCCCCTACGAGCAGTACTTC,CASMGKAGPYEQYF
-,-,TRBV25-1,TRBJ1-1,TGTGCCAGCAGTGAAGTTGAGAGGGAAGCTTTCTTT,CASSEVEREAFF
TRBD1,-,TRBV28,TRBJ2-7,TGTGCCAGCAAAACAGGGGGGAAAGGCGAGCAGTACTTC,CASKTGGKGEQYF
TRBD1,-,TRBV4-3,TRBJ2-1,TGCGCCAGCAGCCGATTAGTTGGGACAGGGCGTTGGAGTGTACATGGTGAGCAGTTCTTC,CASSRLVGTGRWSVHGEQFF
-,-,TRBV6-5,TRBJ2-7,TGTGCCAGCAGTTACGGGCGCCGTTCCTACGAGCAGTACTTC,CASSYGRRSYEQYF
TRBD2,-,TRBV6-2/TRBV6-3,TRBJ2-5,TGTGCCAGCAGTTTGGGACTAGCGGGGTCCCAAGAGACCCAGTACTTC,CASSLGLAGSQETQYF
TRBD2,-,TRBV19,TRBJ2-7,TGTGCCAGTAGTCCCAGCGGGGTCTCCTACGAGCAGTACTTC,CASSPSGVSYEQYF
TRBD1,once,TRBV5-6,TRBJ2-1,TGTGCCAGCAGCTCGGGACAGGGGTACAATGAGCAGTTCTTC,CASSSGQGYNEQFF
TRBD2,-,TRBV6-5,TRBJ2-3,TGTGCCAGCTGTAGCCTAGCGGGAGCGACAGATACGCAGTATTTT,CASCSLAGATDTQYF
-,-,TRBV27,TRBJ2-3,TGTGCCAGCAGTCCTCTGAGCACAGATACGCAGTATTTT,CASSPLSTDTQYF
-,-,TRBV19,TRBJ1-2,TGTGCCAGTAGTATCATGTCTGGGGGGGCTGGATATGGCTACACCTTC,CASSIMSGGAGYGYTF
-,-,TRBV27,TRBJ1-5,TGTGCCAGCAGTTTCGTCAATCAGCCCCAGCATTTT,CASSFVNQPQHF
-,few,TRBV19,TRBJ2-7,TGTGCCAGTAGTATGGGCCAGGGCTACGAGCAGTACTTC,CASSMGQGYEQYF
-,-,TRBV5-1,TRBJ1-1,TGCGCCAGCAGCCCCAAAGGGGTGGCAGACACTGAAGCTTTCTTT,CASSPKGVADTEAFF
TRBD1,once,TRBV9,TRBJ1-2,TGTGCCAGCAGATATAGCCCAGGGGGGATGTATGGCTACACCTTC,CASRYSPGGMYGYTF
-,-,TRBV11-2,TRBJ2-3,TGTGCCAGCAGCTTCCTCTCGGGCAGGGTGAGCACAGATACGCAGTATTTT,CASSFLSGRVSTDTQYF
TRBD2,-,TRBV10-2,TRBJ2-1,TGCGCCAGCAGCGGGGAGGGGCTCCCCACCAACACTGAGCAGTTCTTC,CASSGEGLPTNTEQFF
-,-,TRBV27,TRBJ1-4,TGTGCCAGCAGTCTCACATACAAACCGGGTGAAAAACTGTTTTTT,CASSLTYKPGEKLFF
-,-,TRBV4-2,TRBJ1-3,TGTGCCAGCAGCCAGGTTGGACAGCGATCTGGAAACACCATATATTTT,CASSQVGQRSGNTIYF
-,-,TRBV20-1,TRBJ2-5,TGCAGTGCTAGTGCAGGTCCCTCGACCGGAGAGACCCAGTACTTC,CSASAGPSTGETQYF
-,once,TRBV20-1,TRBJ2-7,TGCAGTGCTAGTAGGGGGGGCTCCTACGAGCAGTACTTC,CSASRGGSYEQYF
-,-,TRBV30,TRBJ2-3,TGTGCCTGGAGAATAACGGCTAGAGCGCAGTATTTT,CAWRITARAQYF
-,-,TRBV29-1,TRBJ1-2,TGCAGCGGCAATACCGGCGGAGGCTACACCTTC,CSGNTGGGYTF
TRBD2,-,TRBV7-6,TRBJ2-1,TGTGCCAGCAGCACGCGGGGGGGTGAGCAGTTCTTC,CASSTRGGEQFF
-,-,TRBV27,TRBJ1-6,TGTGCCAGCAGTATGAGGTACAGGAGCTCCTATAATTCACCCCTCCACTTT,CASSMRYRSSYNSPLHF
TRBD1,few,TRBV5-6,TRBJ1-6,TGTGCCAGCAGCCGCGAGGGTTCGACAGGGGTGAAATCACCCCTCCACTTT,CASSREGSTGVKSPLHF